This entry is about one T cell receptor (beta chain). Antigen unknown. The data were obtained in a study of cytomegalovirus exposure and HLA in healthy donors. Study as a whole: In an early release, HLA-typed donors contributed tens of millions of unique TCR sequences. Study conclusions and caveats: Cytomegalovirus-associated status was assigned to about 170 TCR beta chains.

Vbeta (60) and Jbeta (13) primers were used in the PCR. The assay was immunoSEQ multiplex PCR, and TCRdb's table has in-frame clones only and misses some. The repertoire has about 100,000 clones, 70% of them found once; the top ten carry approximately 11%. CDR3 size: 14 residues. Trimming took 1 base from V and 7 from J, leaving 14 bases between them. The germline CDR1 and CDR2 sequences are MNHNS and SASEGT. The chain couples TRBV6-1 to TRBJ2-7; no definite D call. The TCR was taken from a man aged 35 to 55 in good health and CMV-seropositive. The specimen was PBMCs. The CDR3 coding sequence is TGTGCCAGCAGTGAAGGGTACGGGTTTCGTGAGCAGTACGTC. This translates into CASSEGYGFREQYV.